Here is one TCR beta chain with its context. RNA transcripts yielded amplified TCR beta CDR3 regions. TCR CDR3 regions were first amplified by RT-PCR with HTBI primers. TCRdb reanalysed the multiplex PCR reads using MiXCR and keeps one entry per CDR3 protein. The sample holds about 600,000 distinct CDR3 sequences, over 12% seen once. These data come from a study of T cells in Graves' hyperthyroidism and ophthalmopathy. Germline CDR1 and CDR2: DFQATT and SNEGSKA (reference sequence). The CDR3 contains 13 residues. V gave up 0 bases and J gave up 6 bases, with 11 bases separating them. This chain uses TRBV20-1 with TRBJ1-2; TRBD1 might be the D (6 bases). This TCR was sampled from a woman younger than 35 with Graves' ophthalmopathy. Sequenced material: blood. CDR3 in DNA: TGCAGTGCTAGAGATTTGACAGGCAATGGCTACACCTTC. Translating gives CSARDLTGNGYTF.